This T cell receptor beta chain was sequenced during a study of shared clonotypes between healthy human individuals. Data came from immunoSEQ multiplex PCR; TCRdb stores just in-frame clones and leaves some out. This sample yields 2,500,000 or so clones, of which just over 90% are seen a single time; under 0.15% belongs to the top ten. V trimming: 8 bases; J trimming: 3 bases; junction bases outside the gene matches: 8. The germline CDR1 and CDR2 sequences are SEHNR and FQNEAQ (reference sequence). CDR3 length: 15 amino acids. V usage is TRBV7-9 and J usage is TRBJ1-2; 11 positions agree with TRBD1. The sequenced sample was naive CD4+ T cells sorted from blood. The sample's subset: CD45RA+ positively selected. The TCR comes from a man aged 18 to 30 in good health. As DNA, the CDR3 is TGTGCCAGCGACGGGACAGGGGGTGGGTACTATGGCTACACCTTC. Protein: CASDGTGGGYYGYTF.